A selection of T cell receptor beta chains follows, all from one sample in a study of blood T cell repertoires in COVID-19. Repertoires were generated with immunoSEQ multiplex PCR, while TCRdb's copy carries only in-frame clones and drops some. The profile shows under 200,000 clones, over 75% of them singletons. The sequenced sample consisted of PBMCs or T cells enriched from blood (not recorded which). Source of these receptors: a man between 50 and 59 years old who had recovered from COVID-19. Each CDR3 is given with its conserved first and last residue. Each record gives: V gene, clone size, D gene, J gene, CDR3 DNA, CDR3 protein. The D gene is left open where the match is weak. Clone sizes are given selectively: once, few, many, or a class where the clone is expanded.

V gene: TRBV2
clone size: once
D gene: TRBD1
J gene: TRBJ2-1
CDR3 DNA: TGTGCCAGCAGTGATCGGACAGGCGATGAGCAGTTCTTC
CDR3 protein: CASSDRTGDEQFF

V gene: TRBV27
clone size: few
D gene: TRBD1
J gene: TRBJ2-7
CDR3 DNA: TGTGCCACCTCTTACCGGACAGGGGGCTACGAGCAGTACTTC
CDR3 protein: CATSYRTGGYEQYF

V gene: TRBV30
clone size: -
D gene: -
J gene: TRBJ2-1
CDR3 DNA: TGTGCCTGGAGTCCTTTCGGTAGTAGCTCCTACAATGAGCAGTTCTTC
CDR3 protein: CAWSPFGSSSYNEQFF

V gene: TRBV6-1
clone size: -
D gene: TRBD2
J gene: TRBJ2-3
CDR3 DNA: TGTGCCAGCAGTGAAGACCACGGACTAGCGGGAGGGCCTTTCACAGATACGCAGTATTTT
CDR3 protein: CASSEDHGLAGGPFTDTQYF

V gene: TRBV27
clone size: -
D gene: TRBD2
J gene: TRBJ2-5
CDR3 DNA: TGTGCCAGCAGTTCTAGCGGGGGGGCCTTGGGCCAAGAGACCCAGTACTTC
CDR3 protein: CASSSSGGALGQETQYF

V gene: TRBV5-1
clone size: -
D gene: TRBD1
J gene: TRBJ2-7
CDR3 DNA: TGCGCCAGCAGCTTGGATGGACAGGGGGCCTACGAGCAGTACTTC
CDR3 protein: CASSLDGQGAYEQYF

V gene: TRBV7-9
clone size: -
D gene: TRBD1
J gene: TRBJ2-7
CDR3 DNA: TGTGCCAGCAGCATAGGGACAGTTGCAGACGAGCAGTACTTC
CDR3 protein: CASSIGTVADEQYF

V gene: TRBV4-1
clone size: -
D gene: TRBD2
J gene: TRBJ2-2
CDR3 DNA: TGCGCCAGCAGCCTAGCGGGACTTTACACCGGGGAGCTGTTTTTT
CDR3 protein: CASSLAGLYTGELFF

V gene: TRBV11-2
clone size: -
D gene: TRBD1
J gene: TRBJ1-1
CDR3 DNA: TGTGCCAGCAGCTCACGGGCTACAGGGGGCACTGAAGCTTTCTTT
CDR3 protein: CASSSRATGGTEAFF

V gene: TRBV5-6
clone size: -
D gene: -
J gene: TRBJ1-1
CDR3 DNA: TGTGCCAGCAGCCCCGACACTAACACTGAAGCTTTCTTT
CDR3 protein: CASSPDTNTEAFF

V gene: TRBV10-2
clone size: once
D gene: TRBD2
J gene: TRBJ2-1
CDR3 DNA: TGCGCCAGCAGTCGTGGGGAGGGCTACAATGAGCAGTTCTTC
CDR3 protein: CASSRGEGYNEQFF

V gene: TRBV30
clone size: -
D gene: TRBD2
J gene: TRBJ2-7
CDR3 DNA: TGTGCCTGGAGTGTTCGGGGGGGGACCGAGCAGTACTTC
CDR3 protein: CAWSVRGGTEQYF

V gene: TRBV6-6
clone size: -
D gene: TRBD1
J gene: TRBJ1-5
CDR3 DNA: TGTGCCAGCAGCCGACAGGGGGCAGATAGCAATCAGCCCCAGCATTTT
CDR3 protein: CASSRQGADSNQPQHF

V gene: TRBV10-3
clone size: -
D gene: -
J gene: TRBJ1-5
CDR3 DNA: TGTGCCATCAGTGAGAGTGATGTCTCCTATAGCAATCAGCCCCAGCATTTT
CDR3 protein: CAISESDVSYSNQPQHF

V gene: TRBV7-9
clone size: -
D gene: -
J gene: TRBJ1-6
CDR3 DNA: TGTGCCAGCAGCACAGGTGATTCACCCCTCCACTTT
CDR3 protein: CASSTGDSPLHF

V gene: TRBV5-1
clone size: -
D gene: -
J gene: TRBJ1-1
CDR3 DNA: TGCGCCAGCAGCTTGGAGTTCAGGATGGACACTGAAGCTTTCTTT
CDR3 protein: CASSLEFRMDTEAFF

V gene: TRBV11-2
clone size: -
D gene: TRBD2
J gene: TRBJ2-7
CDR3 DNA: TGTGCCAGCAGCCCCGACAGGCCTAGCGGGAGCCACGAGCAGTACTTC
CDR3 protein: CASSPDRPSGSHEQYF

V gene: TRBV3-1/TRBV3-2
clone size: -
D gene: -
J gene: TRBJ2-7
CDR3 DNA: TGTGCCAGCAGCCGAAGACACGAGAGCTCCTACGAGCAGTACTTC
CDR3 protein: CASSRRHESSYEQYF

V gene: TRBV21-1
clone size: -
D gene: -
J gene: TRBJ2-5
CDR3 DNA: TGTGCCAGCAGCGAAACGACTAGCGGGAGTGAGACCCAGTACTTC
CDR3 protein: CASSETTSGSETQYF

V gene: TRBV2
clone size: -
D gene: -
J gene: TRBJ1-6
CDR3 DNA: TGTGCCAGCGAGCGGTGGGGTAATTCACCCCTCCACTTT
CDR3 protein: CASERWGNSPLHF

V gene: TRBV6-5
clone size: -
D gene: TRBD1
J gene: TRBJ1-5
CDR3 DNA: TGTGCCTGTAGGGACAGCGCTAGCCAGCCCCAGCATTTT
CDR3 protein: CACRDSASQPQHF

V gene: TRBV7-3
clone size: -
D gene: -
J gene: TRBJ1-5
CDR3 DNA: TGTGCCAGCAGCTTCGCCAGGGGTCGGCAGCCCCAGCATTTT
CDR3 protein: CASSFARGRQPQHF

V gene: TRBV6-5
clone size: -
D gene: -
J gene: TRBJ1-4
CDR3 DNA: TGTGCCAGCAGTACACGAGGACTCCGGCTGTTTTTT
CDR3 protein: CASSTRGLRLFF

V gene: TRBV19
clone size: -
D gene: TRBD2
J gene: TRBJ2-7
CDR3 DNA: TGTGCCAGTAGTAGGGTCGTGGCGGGAGGGATTTCCTACGAGCAGTACTTC
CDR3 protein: CASSRVVAGGISYEQYF

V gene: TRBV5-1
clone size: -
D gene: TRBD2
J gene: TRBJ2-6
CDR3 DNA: TGCGCCAGCAGCTTGGCCGCGGGGGCTGGGGCCAACGTCCTGACTTTC
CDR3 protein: CASSLAAGAGANVLTF

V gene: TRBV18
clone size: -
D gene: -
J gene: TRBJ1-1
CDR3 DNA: TGTGCCAGCTCACCACCGGTGGGGGGTGGGACCACTGAAGCTTTCTTT
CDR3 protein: CASSPPVGGGTTEAFF

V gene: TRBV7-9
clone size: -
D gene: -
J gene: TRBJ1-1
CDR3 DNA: TGTGCCAGCAGCCCCCAGGTGAGGAGCGGCACTGAAGCTTTCTTT
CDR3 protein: CASSPQVRSGTEAFF

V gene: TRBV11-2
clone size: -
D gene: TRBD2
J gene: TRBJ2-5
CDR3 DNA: TGTGCCAGCAGCTTAGATGGGACTAGCGGGAGAACAGAGACCCAGTACTTC
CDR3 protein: CASSLDGTSGRTETQYF

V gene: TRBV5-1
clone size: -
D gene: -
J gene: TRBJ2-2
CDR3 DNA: TGCGCCAGCAGCCCGTTAGAGGCCGGGGAGCTGTTTTTT
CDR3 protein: CASSPLEAGELFF

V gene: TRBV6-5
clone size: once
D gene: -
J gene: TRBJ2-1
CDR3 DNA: TGTGCCAGCAGTTCCATACAGGGATGGGACAATGAGCAGTTCTTC
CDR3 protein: CASSSIQGWDNEQFF

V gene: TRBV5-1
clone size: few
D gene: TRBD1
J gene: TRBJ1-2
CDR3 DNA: TGCGCCAGCAGCTCCGGGACAGGGAACGGGGGCTACACCTTC
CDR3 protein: CASSSGTGNGGYTF

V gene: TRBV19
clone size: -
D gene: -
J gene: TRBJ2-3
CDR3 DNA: TGTGCCAGTAGTAAAACAGGCCCTAGCACAGATACGCAGTATTTT
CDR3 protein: CASSKTGPSTDTQYF

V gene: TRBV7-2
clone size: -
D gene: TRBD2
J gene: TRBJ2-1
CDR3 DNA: TGTGCCAGCAGCTTAGATCTAGCGGGGGGAGGTGAGCAGTTCTTC
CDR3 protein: CASSLDLAGGGEQFF

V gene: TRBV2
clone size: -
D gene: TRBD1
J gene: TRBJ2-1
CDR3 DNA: TGTGCCAGCAGTGATCAGGGGGCCTACAATGAGCAGTTCTTC
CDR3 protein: CASSDQGAYNEQFF

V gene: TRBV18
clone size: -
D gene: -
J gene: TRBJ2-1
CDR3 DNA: TGTGCCAGCTCACCAGGGTTCGGGTCCTACAATGAGCAGTTCTTC
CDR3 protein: CASSPGFGSYNEQFF

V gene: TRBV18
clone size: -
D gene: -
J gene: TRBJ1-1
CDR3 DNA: TGTGCCAGCTCACCCCCCGGGCAGGGCGTGAACACTGAAGCTTTCTTT
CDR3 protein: CASSPPGQGVNTEAFF

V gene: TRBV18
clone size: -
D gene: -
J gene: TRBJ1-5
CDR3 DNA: TGTGCCAGCTCACCTGGACAAGAACAGCCCCAGCATTTT
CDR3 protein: CASSPGQEQPQHF

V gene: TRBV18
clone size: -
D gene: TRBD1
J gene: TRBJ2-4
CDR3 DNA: TGTGCCAGCTCATCAGGACAGGGCAGGTACATTCAGTACTTC
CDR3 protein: CASSSGQGRYIQYF

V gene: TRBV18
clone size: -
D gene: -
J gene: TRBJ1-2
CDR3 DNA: TGTGCCAGCTCACGAGGACAAAGCGATGGCTACACCTTC
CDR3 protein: CASSRGQSDGYTF

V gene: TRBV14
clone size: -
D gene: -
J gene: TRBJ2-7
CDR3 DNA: TGTGCCAGCAGCCGACAGGACGTTTCAGAGCAGTACTTC
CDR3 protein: CASSRQDVSEQYF

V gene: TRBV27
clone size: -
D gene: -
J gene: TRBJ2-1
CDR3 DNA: TGTGCCAGCAGTTCTGACAGGTCCTACAATGAGCAGTTCTTC
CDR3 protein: CASSSDRSYNEQFF